This entry features one T cell receptor beta chain sequence. This sample is part of a study of T cell changes during pregnancy in multiple sclerosis. The V segment lost 1 base and the J segment 4 bases; nucleotides outside the gene matches: 3. The CDR3 has 15 amino acids. Germline V CDR1 and CDR2: SEHNR, FQNEAQ (reference sequence). Assay: immunoSEQ multiplex PCR; the TCRdb copy retains only in-frame clones and omits some. This sample has some 76,000 clones, with around 90% found just once. The sample in question was CD4+ T cells from peripheral blood mononuclear cells, obtained after pregnancy. The chain employs TRBV7-9 and TRBJ2-1; 8 positions match TRBD2. The receptor's source is a female donor with multiple sclerosis, enrolled in a pregnancy study. The CDR3 spells CASSLGSSGYNEQFF. CDR3 DNA sequence: TGTGCCAGCAGCTTAGGGTCTAGCGGGTACAATGAGCAGTTCTTC.